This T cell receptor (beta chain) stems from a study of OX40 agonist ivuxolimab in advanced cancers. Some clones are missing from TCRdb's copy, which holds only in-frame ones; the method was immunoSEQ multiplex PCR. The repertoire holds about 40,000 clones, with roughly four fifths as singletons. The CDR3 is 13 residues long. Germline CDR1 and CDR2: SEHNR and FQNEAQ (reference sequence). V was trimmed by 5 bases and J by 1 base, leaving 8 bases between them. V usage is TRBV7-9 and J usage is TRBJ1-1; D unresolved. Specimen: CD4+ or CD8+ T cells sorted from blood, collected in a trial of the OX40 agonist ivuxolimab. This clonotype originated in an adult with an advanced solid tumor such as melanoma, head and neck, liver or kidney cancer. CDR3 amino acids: CASSPLRNTEAFF. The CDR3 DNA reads TGTGCCAGCAGCCCCCTCCGGAACACTGAAGCTTTCTTT.